This TCR beta chain was identified during a study of a mutant IDH1 vaccine in newly diagnosed glioma. This clone was counted only a few times. The antigen remains undetermined. Time point described: week 47, end of study. Vaccination used 300 ug of mutant IDH1 20-mer peptide per dose, with topical imiquimod. Donors' newly diagnosed IDH1-mutant WHO grade 3 or 4 astrocytomas lacked nuclear ATRX. The CDR3 has 15 residues. The germline CDR1 and CDR2 sequences are SGDLS and YYNGEE. The V end lost 0 bases, the J end lost 4 bases, and 13 bases lay between the germline ends. Clones were sequenced by immunoSEQ multiplex PCR, and TCRdb holds only the in-frame ones, with some missing. The sample shows around 84,000 clones, approximately 80% of them seen only once.

The chain uses TRBV9 and TRBJ1-1; TRBD1 is a possible D gene (6 bases). The starting material was PBMCs, obtained from a glioma patient whose treatment included an IDH1 peptide vaccine. This TCR came from a man between 40 and 49 years old with glioma. CDR3: CASSVGSRRGTEAFF. The CDR3 DNA reads TGTGCCAGCAGCGTAGGGTCGCGCAGGGGCACTGAAGCTTTCTTT.